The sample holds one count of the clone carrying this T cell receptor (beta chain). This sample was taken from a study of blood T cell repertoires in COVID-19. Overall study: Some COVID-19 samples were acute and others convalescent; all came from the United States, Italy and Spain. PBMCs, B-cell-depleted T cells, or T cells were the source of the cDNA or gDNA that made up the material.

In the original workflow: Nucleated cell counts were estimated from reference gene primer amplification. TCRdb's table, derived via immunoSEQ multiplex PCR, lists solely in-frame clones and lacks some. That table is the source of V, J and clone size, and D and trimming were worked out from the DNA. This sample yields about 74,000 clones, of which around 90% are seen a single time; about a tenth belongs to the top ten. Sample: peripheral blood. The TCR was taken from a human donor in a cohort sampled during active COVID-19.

CDR3 sequence reads: CASRTGFSGNTIYF. CDR3 DNA: TGTGCCAGCAGGACAGGTTTCTCTGGAAACACCATATATTTT. The rearrangement uses TRBV6-5 and TRBJ1-3, with D possibly matching TRBD1 (6 bases). Germline V gene data show CDR1 as MNHEY and CDR2 as SVGAGI. Between the trimmed V and J ends, which lost 6 bases and 0 bases, there was a span of 9 bases. CDR3 size: 14 residues.